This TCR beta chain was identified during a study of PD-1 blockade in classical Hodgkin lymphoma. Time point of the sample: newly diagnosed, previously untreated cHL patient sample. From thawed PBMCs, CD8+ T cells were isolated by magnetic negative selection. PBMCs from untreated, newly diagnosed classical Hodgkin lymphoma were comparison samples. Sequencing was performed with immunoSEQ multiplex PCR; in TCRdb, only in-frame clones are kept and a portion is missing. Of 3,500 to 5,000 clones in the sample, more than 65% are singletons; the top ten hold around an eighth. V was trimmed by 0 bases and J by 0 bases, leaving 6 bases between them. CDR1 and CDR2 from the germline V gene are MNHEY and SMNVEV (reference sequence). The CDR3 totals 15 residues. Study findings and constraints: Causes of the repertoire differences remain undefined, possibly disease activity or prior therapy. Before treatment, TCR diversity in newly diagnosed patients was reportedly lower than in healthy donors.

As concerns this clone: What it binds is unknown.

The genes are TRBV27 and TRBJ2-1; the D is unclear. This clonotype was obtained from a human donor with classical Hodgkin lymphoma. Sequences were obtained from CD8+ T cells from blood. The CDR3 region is CASSLSASSYNEQFF. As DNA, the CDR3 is TGTGCCAGCAGTTTATCGGCAAGCTCCTACAATGAGCAGTTCTTC.